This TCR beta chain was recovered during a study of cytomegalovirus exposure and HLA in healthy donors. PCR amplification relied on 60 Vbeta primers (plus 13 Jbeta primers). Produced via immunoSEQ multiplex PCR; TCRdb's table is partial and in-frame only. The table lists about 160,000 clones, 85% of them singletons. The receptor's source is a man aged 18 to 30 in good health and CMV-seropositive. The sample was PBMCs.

In DNA form, the CDR3 reads TGTGCTAGTGGTTCGGACAGCCAAAATGAAAAACTGTTTTTT. It is translated as CASGSDSQNEKLFF. The J gene is TRBJ1-4, the V gene TRBV12-5, with a possible D match to TRBD1 (6 bases). The germline CDR1 and CDR2 sequences are LGHNT and FRNRAP. The germline V and J ends were trimmed by 4 bases and 5 bases, with 11 bases remaining between them. The length of the CDR3 is 14 residues.